This T cell receptor (beta chain) was profiled in a study of blood T cells in healthy people across ages. General observations from the study: When one million T cells were used, diversity estimates were thought to be underestimates. Comparison with aged donors showed that long-lived donors had more naive CD4+ cells and higher diversity.

Together with a sample-barcoded 5' primer, a J-beta primer mix was included in a second PCR lasting about 7 to 12 cycles. Using its own MiXCR run on the 5' RACE reads, TCRdb lists one record per CDR3 protein. The sample has 630,000 or so distinct CDR3 sequences, about 30% seen once; the top ten hold around 16%. A note on this clonotype: The antigen is unknown.

The receptor comes from a woman older than 75 in good health. Sample: blood.

This CDR3 reads CASSQDPQSLATNEKLFF. In DNA, the CDR3 is TGCGCCAGCAGCCAAGATCCCCAGTCCTTGGCAACTAATGAAAAACTGTTTTTT. The chain uses TRBV4-1 and TRBJ1-4; D uncertain. The CDR3 sequence is 18 residues long. CDR1 MGHRA and CDR2 YSYEKL come from the germline V gene. Trimming cost V 0 bases and J 0 bases, with 14 bases left between them.